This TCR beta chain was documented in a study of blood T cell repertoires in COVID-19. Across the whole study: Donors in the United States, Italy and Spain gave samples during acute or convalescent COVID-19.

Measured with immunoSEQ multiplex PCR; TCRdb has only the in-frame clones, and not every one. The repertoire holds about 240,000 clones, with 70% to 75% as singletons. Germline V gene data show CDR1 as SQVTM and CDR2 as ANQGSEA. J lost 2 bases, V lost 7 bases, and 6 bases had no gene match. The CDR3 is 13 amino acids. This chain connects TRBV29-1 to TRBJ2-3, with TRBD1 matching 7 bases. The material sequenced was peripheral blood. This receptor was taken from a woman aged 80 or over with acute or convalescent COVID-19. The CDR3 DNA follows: TGCAGCGGCCGACAGGGTGCCACAGATACGCAGTATTTT. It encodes CSGRQGATDTQYF.